The text below deals with one T cell receptor beta chain. Its antigen is unidentified. TCRdb fed the RT-PCR reads into MiXCR, producing one record per CDR3 protein. This sample yields about 530,000 distinct CDR3 sequences, of which approximately 12% are seen a single time; about 10% belongs to the top ten. The CDR3 is 16 amino acids. The V and J ends lost 2 bases and 4 bases, in that order; junction bases with no gene match: 7. Per germline, CDR1 SGHAT and CDR2 FQNNGV. The data derive from a study of response to subunit inactivated influenza vaccine. Study-wide findings and caveats: With each seasonal influenza vaccination, the authors suggested, few new T cells are recruited.

The TCR sequence derives from a man between 45 and 60 years old who received an inactivated influenza vaccine. The rearrangement uses TRBV11-2 and TRBJ2-1, with 8 bases aligning to TRBD1. Sample: PBMCs from blood, taken on the day of vaccination. Written as DNA, the CDR3 is TGTGCCAGCAGCTTAAGGGGACAGGTGATATACAATGAGCAGTTCTTC. Translating gives CASSLRGQVIYNEQFF. Full variable domain (rest looked up from reference TRBV11-2 and TRBJ2-1): EAGVAQSPRYKIIEKRQSVAFWCNPISGHATLYWYQQILGQGPKLLIQFQNNGVVDDSQLPKDRFSAERLKGVDSTLKIQPAKLEDSAVYLCASSLRGQVIYNEQFFGPGTRLTVL.